This TCR beta chain derives from a study of T cell changes during pregnancy in multiple sclerosis. This clone has more than one count but fewer than ten. Per germline, CDR1 SNHLY and CDR2 FYNNEI. This CDR3 is 15 amino acids long. J gave up 7 bases and V 2 bases, and 5 bases lay outside the gene matches. The repertoire was sequenced with immunoSEQ multiplex PCR; TCRdb's copy has only in-frame clones and lacks some. The data contain around 64,000 clones, around 90% of them singletons. The source was CD4+ T cells from peripheral blood mononuclear cells, collected after pregnancy. The chain uses TRBV2 and TRBJ1-2; 12 nucleotides align to TRBD1. The source is a female donor with multiple sclerosis, enrolled in a pregnancy study. The CDR3 here is CASSERGQGAPGYTF. The DNA of the CDR3 is TGTGCCAGCAGTGAAAGGGGACAGGGGGCCCCTGGCTACACCTTC.